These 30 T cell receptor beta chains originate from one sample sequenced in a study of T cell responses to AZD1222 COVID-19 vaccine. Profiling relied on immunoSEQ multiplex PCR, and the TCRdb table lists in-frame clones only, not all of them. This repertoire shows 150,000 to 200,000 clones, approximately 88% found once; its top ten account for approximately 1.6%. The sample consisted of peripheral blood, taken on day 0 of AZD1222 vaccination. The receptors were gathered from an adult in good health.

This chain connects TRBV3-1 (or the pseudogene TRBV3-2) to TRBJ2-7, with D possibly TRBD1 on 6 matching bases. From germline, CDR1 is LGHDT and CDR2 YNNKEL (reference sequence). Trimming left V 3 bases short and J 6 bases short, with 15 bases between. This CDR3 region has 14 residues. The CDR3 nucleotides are TGTGCCAGCAGCCATGGTACAGGGACCAGCGAGCAGTACGTC. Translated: CASSHGTGTSEQYV.

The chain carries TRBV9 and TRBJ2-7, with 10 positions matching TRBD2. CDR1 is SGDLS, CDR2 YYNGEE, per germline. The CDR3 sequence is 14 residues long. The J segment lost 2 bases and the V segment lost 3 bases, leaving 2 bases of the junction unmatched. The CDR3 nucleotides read TGTGCCAGCAGCGAGCGGGAGGGGCCCTACGAGCAGTACTTC. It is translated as CASSEREGPYEQYF.

The CDR3 loop reads CASSVATGGYYNEQFF. CDR3 DNA: TGTGCCAGCAGCGTTGCTACAGGGGGATACTACAATGAGCAGTTCTTC. The rearrangement links TRBV9 to TRBJ2-1; 8 bases line up with TRBD1. Trimming at V came to 2 bases and at J to 3 bases, leaving 7 bases not matched to a gene. Germline CDR1 SGDLS, CDR2 YYNGEE. The CDR3 has 16 residues.

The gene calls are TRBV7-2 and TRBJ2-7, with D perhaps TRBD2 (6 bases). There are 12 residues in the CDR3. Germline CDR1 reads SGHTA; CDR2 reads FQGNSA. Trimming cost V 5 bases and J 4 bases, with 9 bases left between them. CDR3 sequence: CASSPGGYEQYV. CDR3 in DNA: TGTGCCAGCAGCCCCGGAGGGTACGAGCAGTACGTC.

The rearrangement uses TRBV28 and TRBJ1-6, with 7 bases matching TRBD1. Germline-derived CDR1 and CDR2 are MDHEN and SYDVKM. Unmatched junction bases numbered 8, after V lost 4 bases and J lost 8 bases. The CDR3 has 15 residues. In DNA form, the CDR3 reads TGTGCCAGCAGTTCCCCCGCAGGGGGTGATTCACCCCTCCACTTT. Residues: CASSSPAGGDSPLHF. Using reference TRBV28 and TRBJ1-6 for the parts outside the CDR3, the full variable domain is DVKVTQSSRYLVKRTGEKVFLECVQDMDHENMFWYRQDPGLGLRLIYFSYDVKMKEKGDIPEGYSVSREKKERFSLILESASTNQTSMYLCASSSPAGGDSPLHFGNGTRLTVT.

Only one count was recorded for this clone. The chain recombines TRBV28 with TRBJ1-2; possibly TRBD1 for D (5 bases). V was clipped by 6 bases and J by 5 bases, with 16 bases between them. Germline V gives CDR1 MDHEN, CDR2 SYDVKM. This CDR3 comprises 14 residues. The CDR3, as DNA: TGTGCCAGCAGGGGATCGGGGGGGGTATATGGCTACACCTTC. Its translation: CASRGSGGVYGYTF.

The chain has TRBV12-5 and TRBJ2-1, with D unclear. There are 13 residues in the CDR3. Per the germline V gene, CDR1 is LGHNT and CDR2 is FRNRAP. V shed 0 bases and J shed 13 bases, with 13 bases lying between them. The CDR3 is CASGLVPGRPQFF. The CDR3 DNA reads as TGTGCTAGTGGTTTGGTACCGGGCAGACCTCAGTTCTTC.

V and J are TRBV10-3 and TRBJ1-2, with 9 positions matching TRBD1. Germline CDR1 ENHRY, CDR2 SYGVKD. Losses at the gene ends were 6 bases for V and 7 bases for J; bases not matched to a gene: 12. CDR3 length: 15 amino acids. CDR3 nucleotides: TGTGCCATCAGAGCCGGGACAGGGCTCGATTTTGGCTACACCTTC. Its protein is CAIRAGTGLDFGYTF.

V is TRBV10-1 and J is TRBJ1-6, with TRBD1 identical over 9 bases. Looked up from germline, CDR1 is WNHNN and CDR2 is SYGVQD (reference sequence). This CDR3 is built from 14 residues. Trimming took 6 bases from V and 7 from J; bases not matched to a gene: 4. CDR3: CASRAGTGNSPLHF. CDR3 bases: TGCGCCAGCAGGGCCGGGACAGGGAATTCACCCCTCCACTTT.

In DNA, the CDR3 is TGCAGCGTACTCTTTGCCGGTGGCAGCGGGAGCACAGATACGCAGTATTTT. It specifies CSVLFAGGSGSTDTQYF. This chain uses TRBV29-1 with TRBJ2-3, with D perhaps matching TRBD2 (6 bases). V lost 6 bases and J 0 bases, leaving 22 bases between the germline ends. CDR3 length: 17 residues. The germline CDR1 and CDR2 sequences are SQVTM and ANQGSEA.

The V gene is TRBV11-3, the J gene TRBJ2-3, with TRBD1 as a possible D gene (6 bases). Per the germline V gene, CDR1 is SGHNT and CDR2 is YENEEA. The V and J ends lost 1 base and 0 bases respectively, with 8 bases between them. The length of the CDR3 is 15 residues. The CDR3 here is CASSLGTASTDTQYF. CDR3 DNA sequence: TGTGCCAGCAGCTTAGGGACAGCAAGCACAGATACGCAGTATTTT.

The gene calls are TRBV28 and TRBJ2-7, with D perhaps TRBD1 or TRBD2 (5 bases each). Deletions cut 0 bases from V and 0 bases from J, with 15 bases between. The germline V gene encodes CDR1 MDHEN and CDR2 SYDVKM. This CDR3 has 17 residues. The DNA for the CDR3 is TGTGCCAGCAGTTTATGGATCCGGGACCGAAGCTCCTACGAGCAGTACGTC. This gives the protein CASSLWIRDRSSYEQYV.

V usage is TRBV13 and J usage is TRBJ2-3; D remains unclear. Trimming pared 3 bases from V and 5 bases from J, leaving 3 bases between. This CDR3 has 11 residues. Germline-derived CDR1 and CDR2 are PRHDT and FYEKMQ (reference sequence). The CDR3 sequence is CASSFGDTQYF. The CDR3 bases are TGTGCCAGCAGCTTTGGAGATACGCAGTATTTT. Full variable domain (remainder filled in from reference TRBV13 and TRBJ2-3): AAGVIQSPRHLIKEKRETATLKCYPIPRHDTVYWYQQGPGQDPQFLISFYEKMQSDKGSIPDRFSAQQFSDYHSELNMSSLELGDSALYFCASSFGDTQYFGPGTRLTVL.

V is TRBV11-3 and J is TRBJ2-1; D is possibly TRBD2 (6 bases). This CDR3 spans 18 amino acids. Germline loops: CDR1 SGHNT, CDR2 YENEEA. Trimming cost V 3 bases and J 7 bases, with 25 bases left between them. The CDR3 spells CASSLGGLSGWGDNEQFF. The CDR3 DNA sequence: TGTGCCAGCAGCTTGGGCGGTTTGAGTGGTTGGGGGGATAATGAGCAGTTCTTC.

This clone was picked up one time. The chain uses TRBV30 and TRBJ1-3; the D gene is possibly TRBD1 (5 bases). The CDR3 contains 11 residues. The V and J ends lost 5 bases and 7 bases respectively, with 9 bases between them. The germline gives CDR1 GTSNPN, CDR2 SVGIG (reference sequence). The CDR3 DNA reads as TGTGCCTGGGGCGGGGGGAACACCATATATTTT. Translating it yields CAWGGGNTIYF.

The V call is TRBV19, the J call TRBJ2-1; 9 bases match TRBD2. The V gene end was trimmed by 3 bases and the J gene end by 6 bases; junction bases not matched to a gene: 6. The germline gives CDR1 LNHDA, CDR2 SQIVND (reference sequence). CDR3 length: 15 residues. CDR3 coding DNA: TGTGCCAGTAGTATCACGGGCGGGGGGGCCAATGAGCAGTTCTTC. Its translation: CASSITGGGANEQFF.

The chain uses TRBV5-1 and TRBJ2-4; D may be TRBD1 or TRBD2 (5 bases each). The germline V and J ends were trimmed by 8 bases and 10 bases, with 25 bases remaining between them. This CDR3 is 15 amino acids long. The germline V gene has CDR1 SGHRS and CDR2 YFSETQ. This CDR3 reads CASRPGYEGYPIQYF. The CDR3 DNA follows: TGCGCCAGTCGGCCCGGATATGAGGGGTACCCTATTCAGTACTTC.

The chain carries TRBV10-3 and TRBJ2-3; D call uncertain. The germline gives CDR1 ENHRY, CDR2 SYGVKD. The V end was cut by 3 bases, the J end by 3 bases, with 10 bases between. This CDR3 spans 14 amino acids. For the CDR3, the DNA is TGTGCCATCAGTGACCCAGGTTATACAGATACGCAGTATTTT. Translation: CAISDPGYTDTQYF.

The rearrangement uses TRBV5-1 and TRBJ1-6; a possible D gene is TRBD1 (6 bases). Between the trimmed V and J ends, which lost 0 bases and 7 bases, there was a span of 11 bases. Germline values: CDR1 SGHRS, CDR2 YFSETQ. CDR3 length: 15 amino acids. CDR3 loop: CASSLVQGNNSPLHF. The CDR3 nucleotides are TGCGCCAGCAGCTTGGTTCAGGGGAACAATTCACCCCTCCACTTT. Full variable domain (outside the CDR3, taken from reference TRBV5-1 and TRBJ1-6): KAGVTQTPRYLIKTRGQQVTLSCSPISGHRSVSWYQQTPGQGLQFLFEYFSETQRNKGNFPGRFSGRQFSNSRSEMNVSTLELGDSALYLCASSLVQGNNSPLHFGNGTRLTVT.

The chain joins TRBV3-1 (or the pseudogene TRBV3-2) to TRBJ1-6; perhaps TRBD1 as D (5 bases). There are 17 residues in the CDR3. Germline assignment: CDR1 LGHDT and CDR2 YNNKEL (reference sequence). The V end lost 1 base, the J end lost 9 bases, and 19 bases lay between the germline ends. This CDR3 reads CASSQGGGTALRSPLHF. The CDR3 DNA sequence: TGTGCCAGCAGCCAAGGTGGTGGGACTGCCCTTCGTTCACCCCTCCACTTT.

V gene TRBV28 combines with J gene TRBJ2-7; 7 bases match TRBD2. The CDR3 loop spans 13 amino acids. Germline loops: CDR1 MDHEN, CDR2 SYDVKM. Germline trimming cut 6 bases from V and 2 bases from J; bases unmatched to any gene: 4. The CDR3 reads CASSPGGTYEQYV. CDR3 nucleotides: TGTGCCAGCAGCCCGGGAGGTACCTACGAGCAGTACGTC.

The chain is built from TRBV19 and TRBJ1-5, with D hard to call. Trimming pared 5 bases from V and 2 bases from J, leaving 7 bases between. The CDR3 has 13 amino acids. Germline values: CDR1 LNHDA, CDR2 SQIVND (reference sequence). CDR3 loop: CASSLGRNQPQHF. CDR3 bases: TGTGCCAGTAGTCTCGGACGCAATCAGCCCCAGCATTTT.

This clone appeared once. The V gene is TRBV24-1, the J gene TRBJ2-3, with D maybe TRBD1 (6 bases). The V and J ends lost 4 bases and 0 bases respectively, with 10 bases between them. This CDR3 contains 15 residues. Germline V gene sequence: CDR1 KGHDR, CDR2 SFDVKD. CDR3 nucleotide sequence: TGTGCCACCAGTGACTCCGGACAGAGCACAGATACGCAGTATTTT. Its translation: CATSDSGQSTDTQYF.

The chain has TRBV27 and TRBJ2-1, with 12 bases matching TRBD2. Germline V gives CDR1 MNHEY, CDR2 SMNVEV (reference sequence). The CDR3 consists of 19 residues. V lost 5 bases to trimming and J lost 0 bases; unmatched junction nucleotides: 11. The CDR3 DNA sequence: TGTGCCAGCAGTATTCTTAGGACTAGCGGGGACAGCTCCTACAATGAGCAGTTCTTC. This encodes CASSILRTSGDSSYNEQFF.

This CDR3 reads CASSLGPALAGAYNEQFF. The CDR3 nucleotides read TGTGCCAGCAGTTTAGGCCCCGCACTAGCGGGAGCCTACAATGAGCAGTTCTTC. The chain links TRBV28 to TRBJ2-1; TRBD2 aligns across 11 bases. The CDR3 sequence is 18 residues long. From germline, CDR1 is MDHEN and CDR2 SYDVKM. V gave up 2 bases and J gave up 2 bases; unmatched junction bases: 8.

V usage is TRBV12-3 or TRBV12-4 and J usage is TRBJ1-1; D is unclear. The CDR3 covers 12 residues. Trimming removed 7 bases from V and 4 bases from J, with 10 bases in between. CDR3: CASTEVGTEAFF. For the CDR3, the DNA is TGTGCCAGCACCGAGGTGGGCACTGAAGCTTTCTTT.

CDR3 loop: CASSPGLTQETQYF. The CDR3 DNA reads as TGCGCCAGCAGCCCCGGACTGACTCAAGAGACCCAGTACTTC. V and J are TRBV5-1 and TRBJ2-5, with D perhaps TRBD2 (5 bases). The V gene lost 4 bases and the J gene lost 2 bases, with 12 bases spanning the gap. Germline CDR1 and CDR2: SGHRS and YFSETQ. The CDR3 loop spans 14 amino acids.

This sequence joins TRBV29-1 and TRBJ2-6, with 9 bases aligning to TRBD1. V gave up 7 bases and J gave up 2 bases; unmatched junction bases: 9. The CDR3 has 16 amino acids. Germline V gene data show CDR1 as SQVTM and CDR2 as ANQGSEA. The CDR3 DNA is TGCAGCGCCGAAGGGACAGGGAGCACTGGGGCCAACGTCCTGACTTTC. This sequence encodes CSAEGTGSTGANVLTF.

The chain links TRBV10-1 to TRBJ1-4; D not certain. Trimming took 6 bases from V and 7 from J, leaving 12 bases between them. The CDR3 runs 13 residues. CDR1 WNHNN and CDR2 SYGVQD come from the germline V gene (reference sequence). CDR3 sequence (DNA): TGCGCCAGCAGCCTCAAGATTGGTGAAAAACTGTTTTTT. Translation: CASSLKIGEKLFF.

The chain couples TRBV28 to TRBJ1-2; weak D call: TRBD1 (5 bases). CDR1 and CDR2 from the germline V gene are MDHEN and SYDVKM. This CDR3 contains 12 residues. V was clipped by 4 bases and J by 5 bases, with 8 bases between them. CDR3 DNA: TGTGCCAGCAGTTCCACAGGATATGGCTACACCTTC. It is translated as CASSSTGYGYTF.